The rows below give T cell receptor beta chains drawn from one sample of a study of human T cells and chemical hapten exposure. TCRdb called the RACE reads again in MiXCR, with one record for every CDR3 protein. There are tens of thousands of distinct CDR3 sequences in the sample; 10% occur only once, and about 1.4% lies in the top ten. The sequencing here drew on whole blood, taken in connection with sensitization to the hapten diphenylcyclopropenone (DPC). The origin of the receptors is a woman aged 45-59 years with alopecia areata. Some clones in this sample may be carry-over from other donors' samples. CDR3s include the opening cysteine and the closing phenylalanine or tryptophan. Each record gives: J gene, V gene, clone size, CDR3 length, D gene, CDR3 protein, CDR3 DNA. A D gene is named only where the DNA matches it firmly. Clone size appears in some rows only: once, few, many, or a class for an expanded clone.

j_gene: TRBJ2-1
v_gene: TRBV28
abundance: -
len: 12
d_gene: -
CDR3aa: CATASRGRRKFF
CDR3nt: TGTGCCACCGCGTCTCGGGGACGGAGGAAGTTCTTC

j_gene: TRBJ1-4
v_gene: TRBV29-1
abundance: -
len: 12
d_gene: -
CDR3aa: CSVAGNDEKLFF
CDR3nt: TGCAGCGTTGCGGGGAACGATGAAAAACTGTTTTTT

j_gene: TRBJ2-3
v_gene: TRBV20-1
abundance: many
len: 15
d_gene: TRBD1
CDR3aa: CSASPRGRGKGTQYF
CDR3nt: TGCAGTGCTAGTCCCCGAGGCAGGGGGAAGGGTACGCAGTATTTT

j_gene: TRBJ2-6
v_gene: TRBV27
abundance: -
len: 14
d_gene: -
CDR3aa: CASRESSGANVLTF
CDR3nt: TGTGCCAGCAGAGAGTCCTCTGGGGCCAACGTCCTGACTTTC

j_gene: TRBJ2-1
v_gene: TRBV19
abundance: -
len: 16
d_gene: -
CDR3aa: CASSIGGGAAYNEQFF
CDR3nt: TGTGCCAGTAGTATAGGGGGCGGCGCTGCCTACAATGAGCAGTTCTTC

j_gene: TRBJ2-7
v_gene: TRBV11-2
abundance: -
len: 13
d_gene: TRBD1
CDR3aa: CASSRGQPYEQYF
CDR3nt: TGTGCCAGCAGCCGGGGACAGCCCTACGAGCAGTACTTC

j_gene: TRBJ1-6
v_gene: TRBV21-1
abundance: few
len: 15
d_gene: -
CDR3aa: CARLERWDYNSPLHF
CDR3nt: TGTGCCAGATTAGAACGATGGGATTATAATTCACCCCTCCACTTT

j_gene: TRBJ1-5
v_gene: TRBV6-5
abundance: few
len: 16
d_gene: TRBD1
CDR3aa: CASSREGARSNQPQHF
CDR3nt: TGTGCCAGCAGTCGCGAGGGGGCAAGAAGCAATCAGCCCCAGCATTTT

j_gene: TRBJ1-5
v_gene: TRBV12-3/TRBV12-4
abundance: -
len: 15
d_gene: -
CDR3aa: CASRDGGNSNQPQHF
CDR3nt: TGTGCCAGCAGAGACGGGGGGAACAGCAATCAGCCCCAGCATTTT

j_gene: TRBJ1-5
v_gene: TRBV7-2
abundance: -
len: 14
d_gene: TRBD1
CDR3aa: CASSRTGAGQPQHF
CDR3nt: TGTGCCAGCAGTCGGACAGGGGCAGGCCAGCCCCAGCATTTT

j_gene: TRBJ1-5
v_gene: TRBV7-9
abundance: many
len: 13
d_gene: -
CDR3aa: CASSLASNQPQHF
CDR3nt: TGTGCCAGCAGCTTAGCCAGCAATCAGCCCCAGCATTTT

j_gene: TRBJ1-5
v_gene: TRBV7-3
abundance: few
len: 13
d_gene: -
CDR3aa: CASSSHEGQPQHF
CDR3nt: TGTGCCAGCAGCTCCCATGAGGGTCAGCCCCAGCATTTT

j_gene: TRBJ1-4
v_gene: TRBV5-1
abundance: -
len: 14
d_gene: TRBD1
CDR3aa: CASSVDRGREKLFF
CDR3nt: TGCGCCAGCAGCGTGGACAGGGGGCGAGAAAAACTGTTTTTT

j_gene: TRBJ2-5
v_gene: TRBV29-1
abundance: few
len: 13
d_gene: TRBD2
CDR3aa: CSVLAESPETQYF
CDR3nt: TGCAGCGTCCTAGCGGAGTCGCCAGAGACCCAGTACTTC

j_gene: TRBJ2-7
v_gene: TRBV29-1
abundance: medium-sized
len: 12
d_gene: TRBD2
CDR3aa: CERAGEGYEQYF
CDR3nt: TGCGAAAGGGCGGGAGAAGGGTACGAGCAGTACTTC

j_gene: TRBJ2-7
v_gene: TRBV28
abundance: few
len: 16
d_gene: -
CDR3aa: CASSLTGLPGGYEQYF
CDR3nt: TGTGCCAGCAGTCTGACGGGACTCCCAGGAGGGTACGAGCAGTACTTC

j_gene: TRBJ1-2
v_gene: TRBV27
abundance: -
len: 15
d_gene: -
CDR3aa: CASSLAVTALYGYTF
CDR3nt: TGTGCCAGCAGTTTGGCGGTGACAGCCCTCTATGGCTACACCTTC

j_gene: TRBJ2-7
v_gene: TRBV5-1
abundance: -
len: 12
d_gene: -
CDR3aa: CASSLDREGHYF
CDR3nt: TGCGCCAGCAGCTTGGACAGGGAGGGCCATTACTTC

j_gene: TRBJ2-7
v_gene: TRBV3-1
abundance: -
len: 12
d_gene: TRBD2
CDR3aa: CASSQGSGRLYF
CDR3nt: TGTGCCAGCAGCCAAGGAAGCGGGAGGCTTTACTTC